The TCR delta chain under discussion was sequenced for a study of γδ T cells in repeated Plasmodium falciparum infection (TCRdb year 2021). At the level of the whole study: The natural-infection arm enrolled Malian children exposed to intense seasonal malaria transmission, compared against age and gender matched Australian children. The study looked at how repeated Plasmodium falciparum infection shapes the human gammadelta T cell repertoire, using both natural infection in Mali and controlled human malaria infection. Roughly 5 malaria-naive U.S. adults underwent four controlled human malaria infections by bites from P. falciparum NF54-infected Anopheles stephensi mosquitoes over about 640 days. Samples were collected from controlled-infection subjects at baseline, immediately before selected infections, and 21 days after each infection. Malian gammadelta TCR repertoires were analysed cross-sectionally during no-transmission periods and were analysed longitudinally across acute febrile malaria episodes.

Libraries were prepared through multiplex PCR. This sample was sequenced with an Illumina MiSeq. Both TCR gamma (TRG) and TCR delta (TRD) chains were sequenced from each sorted gammadelta T cell sample. As for how the authors treated the data: Repertoire analyses included clonotype tree plots, accumulated frequency of the top 20 clonotypes, diversity index (DI) and D75 metrics. Clones were re-identified by TCRdb from the public reads with CATT, and rows with the same DNA were merged. These V and J calls are TCRdb output, not the study's own analysis. For this sample the table gives over 90,000 delta-chain clones, of which more than 0.85% were detected only once. The ten largest account for roughly 9.5% of the sample. This clone appeared many times. Its antigen target is currently unknown. No much larger clone is present one base from it, and per-base qualities are unavailable. General findings and caveats noted by the study authors: Generalizability was limited because the Malian cohort came from a small rural village made up predominantly of one ethnic group. Because the controlled-infection cohort was small, analysis of inter-individual variability in gammadelta T cell responses was limited.

The sample comprised gamma-delta T cells from blood. The receptor was derived from a pool of human donors (malaria-infected and uninfected, not separated).

The CDR3 region reads CACDTGGWDRSWDTRQMFF. In nucleotides, the sequence is TGTGCCTGTGACACTGGGGGTTGGGACCGCTCCTGGGACACCCGACAGATGTTTTTC. The rearranged chain carries TRDV2 and TRDJ3; TRDD3 is a weak D gene call, 6 bases matching. From the cysteine up to the phenylalanine, the CDR3 has a length of 19 residues. Left in the record is the CDR3 DNA by itself, 57 bases read in frame from the first base. Trimming at the junction amounts to 1 base on V and 0 bases on J, and the germline ends lie 15 bases apart. Taken from the germline V gene, the CDR1 and CDR2 loops are GEAIGNYY and EKD.